The TCR beta chain under discussion was sequenced for a study of blood T cell repertoires in COVID-19. On the study more broadly: PBMCs, B-cell-depleted T cells, or T cells were the source of the cDNA or gDNA that made up the material.

The method was immunoSEQ multiplex PCR; TCRdb's version includes in-frame clones alone and lacks a portion of them. The data contain under 200,000 clones, around 87% of them singletons. CDR1 MNHEY and CDR2 SVGAGI come from the germline V gene. The CDR3 runs to 14 residues. V was cut by 6 bases and J by 4 bases, with 12 bases left in between. The clonotype was recovered from a man aged 18 to 29 with acute or convalescent COVID-19. The sequenced sample was peripheral blood. V and J are TRBV6-5 and TRBJ1-4; D possibly corresponds to TRBD1 (6 bases). The CDR3: CASRNGQYNEKLFF. CDR3 DNA sequence: TGTGCCAGCAGGAACGGACAGTATAATGAAAAACTGTTTTTT.